What follows describes a single T cell receptor beta chain. This sample is drawn from a study of shared clonotypes between healthy human individuals. Using immunoSEQ multiplex PCR, the repertoire was profiled, and TCRdb retains in-frame clones only, with some absent. The sample carries some 1,600,000 clones, 95% to 99% recorded once. Looked up from germline, CDR1 is ENHRY and CDR2 is SYGVKD. The CDR3 has 18 residues. Deletions cut 3 bases from V and 5 bases from J, with 25 bases between. Material for sequencing was naive CD4+ T cells sorted from blood. Documented subset: CD45RA+ positively selected. V and J are TRBV10-3 and TRBJ2-5, with a possible D match to TRBD2 (6 bases). This receptor was taken from a man aged 30 to 39 in good health. As DNA, the CDR3 is TGTGCCATCAGTGAAGGGACTCTAACGGGAAGAGGTTTGGAGACCCAGTACTTC. Residues: CAISEGTLTGRGLETQYF.